One T cell receptor beta chain is described in this entry. Its antigen is not known. The junction does not match germline at one end; this may be a read error. This sample was included in a study of cytomegalovirus exposure and HLA in healthy donors. In the study overall: In an earlier analysis, almost 120 million unique TCR beta sequences were found from about 180 million T cells. Notes on the study in general: Prior analysis indicated that the majority of TCR beta V segments exhibited productivity approximately 87% or approximately 30% of the time. Within a later analysis, the majority of CMV-associated TCR beta chains appeared HLA-restricted.

The CDR3 runs to 15 residues. CDR1 is SEHNR and CDR2 is FQNEAQ in the germline V gene (reference sequence). The study ran its PCR with 60 Vbeta and 13 Jbeta primers. Sequencing was performed with immunoSEQ multiplex PCR; in TCRdb, only in-frame clones are kept and a portion is missing. The repertoire has about 150,000 clones, about 88% of them found once; the top ten carry 2% to 3%. The sequence was collected from a man aged 30-40 years in good health and CMV-seropositive. This chain uses TRBV7-9 with TRBJ1-2; possible D gene TRBD1, 5 bases. Sequenced sample: PBMCs. This CDR3 is CSSSLARGGGDGYTF. CDR3 nucleotide sequence: TGTTCCAGCAGCTTAGCCCGGGGGGGAGGAGATGGCTACACCTTC.